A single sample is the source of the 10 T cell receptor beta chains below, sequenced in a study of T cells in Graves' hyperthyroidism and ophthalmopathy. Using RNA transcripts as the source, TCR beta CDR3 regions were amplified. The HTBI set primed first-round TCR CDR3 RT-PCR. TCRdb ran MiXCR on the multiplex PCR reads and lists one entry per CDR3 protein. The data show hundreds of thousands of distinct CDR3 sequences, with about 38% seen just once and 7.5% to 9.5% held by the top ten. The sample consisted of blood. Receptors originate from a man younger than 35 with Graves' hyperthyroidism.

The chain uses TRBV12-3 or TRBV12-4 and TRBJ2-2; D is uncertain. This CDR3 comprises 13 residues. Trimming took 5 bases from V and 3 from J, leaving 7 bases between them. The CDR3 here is CASSRIDTGELFF. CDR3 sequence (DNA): TGTGCCAGCAGTCGGATTGACACCGGGGAGCTGTTTTTT.

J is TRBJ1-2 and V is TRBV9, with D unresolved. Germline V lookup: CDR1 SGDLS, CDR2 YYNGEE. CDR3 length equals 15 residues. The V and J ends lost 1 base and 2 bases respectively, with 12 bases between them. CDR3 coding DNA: TGTGCCAGCAGCGTATCCGCAGATGGAAACTATGGCTACACCTTC. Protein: CASSVSADGNYGYTF.

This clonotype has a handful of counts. The chain's CDR3 is CASSSWDRGLAEAFF. DNA of the CDR3: TGTGCCAGCAGCTCTTGGGACAGGGGGCTCGCTGAAGCTTTCTTT. The chain has TRBV7-9 and TRBJ1-1, with 12 nucleotides matching TRBD1. Unmatched junction bases numbered 6, after V lost 4 bases and J lost 6 bases. The germline V gene has CDR1 SEHNR and CDR2 FQNEAQ (reference sequence). The CDR3 sequence is 15 residues long.

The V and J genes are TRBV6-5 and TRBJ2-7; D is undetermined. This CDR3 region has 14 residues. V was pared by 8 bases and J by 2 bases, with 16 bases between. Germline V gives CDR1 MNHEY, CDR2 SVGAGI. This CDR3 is CASRRWKGTYEQYF. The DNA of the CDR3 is TGTGCCAGCCGGCGTTGGAAAGGGACCTACGAGCAGTACTTC.

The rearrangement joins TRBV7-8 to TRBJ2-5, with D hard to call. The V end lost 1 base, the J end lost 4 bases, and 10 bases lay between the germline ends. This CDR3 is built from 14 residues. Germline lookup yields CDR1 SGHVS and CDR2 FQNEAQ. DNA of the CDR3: TGTGCCAGCAGCTTAGATGTGGGCGGAGAGACCCAGTACTTC. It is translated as CASSLDVGGETQYF.

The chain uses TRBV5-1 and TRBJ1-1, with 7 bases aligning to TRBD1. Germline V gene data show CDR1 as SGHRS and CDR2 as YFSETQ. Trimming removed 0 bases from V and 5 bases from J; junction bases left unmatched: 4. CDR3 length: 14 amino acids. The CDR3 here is CASSLAGQTTEAFF. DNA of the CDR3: TGCGCCAGCAGCTTGGCGGGACAGACGACTGAAGCTTTCTTT.

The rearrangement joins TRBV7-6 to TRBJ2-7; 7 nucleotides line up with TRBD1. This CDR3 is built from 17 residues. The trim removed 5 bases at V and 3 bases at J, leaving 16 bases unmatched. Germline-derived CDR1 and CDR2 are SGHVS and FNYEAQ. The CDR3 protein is CASSLRRRQGSDYEQYF. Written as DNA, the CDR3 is TGTGCCAGCAGCCTGCGCCGGAGACAGGGTAGCGACTACGAGCAGTACTTC.

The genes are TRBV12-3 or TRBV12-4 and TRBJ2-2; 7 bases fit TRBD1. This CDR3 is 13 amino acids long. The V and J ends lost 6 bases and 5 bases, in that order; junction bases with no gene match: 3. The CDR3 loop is CASRNRGTGELFF. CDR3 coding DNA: TGTGCCAGCAGAAACAGGGGTACCGGGGAGCTGTTTTTT.

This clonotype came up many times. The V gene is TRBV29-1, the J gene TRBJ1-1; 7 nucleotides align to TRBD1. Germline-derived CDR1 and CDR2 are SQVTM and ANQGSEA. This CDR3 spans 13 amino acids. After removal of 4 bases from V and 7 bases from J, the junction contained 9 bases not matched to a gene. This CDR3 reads CSVGGQVSIEAFF. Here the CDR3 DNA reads TGCAGCGTTGGCGGACAGGTTTCGATTGAAGCTTTCTTT.

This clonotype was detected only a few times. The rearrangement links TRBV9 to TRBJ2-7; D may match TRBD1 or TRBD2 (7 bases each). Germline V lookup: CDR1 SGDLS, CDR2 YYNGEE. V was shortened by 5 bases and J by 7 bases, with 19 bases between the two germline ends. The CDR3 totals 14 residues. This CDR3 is CASRPGEGAREQYF. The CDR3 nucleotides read TGTGCCAGCAGACCCGGGGAGGGGGCGCGTGAGCAGTACTTC.